This TCR beta chain was recorded in a study of T cell responses to AZD1222 COVID-19 vaccine. The CDR3 is 16 residues long. With V trimmed by 3 bases and J by 0 bases, 3 bases remained unmatched. The V gene's germline CDR1 is ENHRY and CDR2 SYGVKD. Remarks on this clone: As yet, its antigen is unknown.

Libraries were prepared by immunoSEQ multiplex PCR; TCRdb keeps only in-frame clonotypes and omits some of them. Seen here are fewer than 85,000 clones, about 80% observed once, and the top ten hold approximately 1.3%. Notes on the study in general: The breadth and depth of Spike-specific TCRs increased once two AZD1222 doses had been given. Seropositive at baseline were only a handful of AZD1222 recipients. No day 14 peak samples; only post-peak repertoires were characterized.

V usage is TRBV10-3 and J usage is TRBJ2-1, with TRBD2 matching over 9 bases. Specimen: peripheral blood, collected 28 days after the second AZD1222 dose. The TCR originated in an adult who received the AZD1222 COVID-19 vaccine. The CDR3 DNA follows: TGTGCCATCAGTGACAATAGCGGGAGCTCCTACAATGAGCAGTTCTTC. Protein sequence: CAISDNSGSSYNEQFF.